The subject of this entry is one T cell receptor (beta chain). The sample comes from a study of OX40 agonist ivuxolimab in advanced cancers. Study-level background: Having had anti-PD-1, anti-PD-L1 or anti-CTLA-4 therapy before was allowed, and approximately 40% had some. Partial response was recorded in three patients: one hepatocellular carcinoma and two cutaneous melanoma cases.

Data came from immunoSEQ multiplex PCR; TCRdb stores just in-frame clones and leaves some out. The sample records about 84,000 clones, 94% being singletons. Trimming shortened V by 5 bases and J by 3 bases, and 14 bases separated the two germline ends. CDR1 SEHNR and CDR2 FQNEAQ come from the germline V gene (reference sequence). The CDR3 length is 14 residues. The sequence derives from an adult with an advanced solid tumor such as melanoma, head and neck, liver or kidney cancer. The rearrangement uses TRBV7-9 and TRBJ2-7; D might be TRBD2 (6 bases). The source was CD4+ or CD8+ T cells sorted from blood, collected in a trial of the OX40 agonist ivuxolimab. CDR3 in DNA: TGTGCCAGCAGCGCCCCGGGAGCCGTCTACGAGCAGTACTTC. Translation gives CASSAPGAVYEQYF.